This T cell receptor (beta chain) was sequenced for a study of T cell repertoires in cytomegalovirus infection. For the study at large: It can be stated that public TCR beta signatures indicated CMV infection as well as a matching HLA type.

Trimming removed 7 bases at V and 3 bases at J, with 10 bases between. The CDR3 covers 14 residues. CDR1 is LNHNV and CDR2 is YYDKDF in the germline V gene (reference sequence). Study-level findings and limits: Accumulated public TCR beta family frequency recognized individuals carrying CMV together with the relevant HLA. CMV-specific HLA-C-restricted TCR beta clonotypes dominated the ex vivo response.

One entry per CDR3 protein results from TCRdb running MiXCR on the reads. The sample holds around 450,000 distinct CDR3 sequences; approximately 30% are singletons and the top ten take about 13%. About this clonotype: As yet, its antigen is unknown.

V and J are TRBV15 and TRBJ2-6; the D gene is possibly TRBD1 (5 bases). Material for sequencing was PBMCs. The clonotype originates from a human donor in good health (CMV status not recorded). Some clones in this sample may be carry-over from other donors' samples. CDR3 nucleotide sequence: TGTGCCACCACGCAGGGTGTTGGGGCCAACGTCCTGACTTTC. Protein product: CATTQGVGANVLTF. Complete variable domain (other parts from reference TRBV15 and TRBJ2-6): DAMVIQNPRYQVTQFGKPVTLSCSQTLNHNVMYWYQQKSSQAPKLLFHYYDKDFNNEADTPDNFQSRRPNTSFCFLDIRSPGLGDTAMYLCATTQGVGANVLTFGAGSRLTVL.